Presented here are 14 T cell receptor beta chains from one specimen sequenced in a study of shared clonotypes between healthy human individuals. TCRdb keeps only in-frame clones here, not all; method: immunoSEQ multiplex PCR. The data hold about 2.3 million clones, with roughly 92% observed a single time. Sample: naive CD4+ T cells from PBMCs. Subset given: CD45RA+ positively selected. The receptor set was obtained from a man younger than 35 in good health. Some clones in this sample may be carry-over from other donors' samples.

The CDR3 nucleotides read TGTGCCAGCAGTTTTGTGTATTATGGACAGGGGAACTCTGGGGCCAACGTCCTGACTTTC. This encodes CASSFVYYGQGNSGANVLTF. This chain links TRBV28 with TRBJ2-6; 9 positions agree with TRBD1. The V gene end was trimmed by 3 bases and the J gene end by 0 bases; junction bases not matched to a gene: 12. Germline CDR1 reads MDHEN; CDR2 reads SYDVKM. CDR3 length: 20 residues.

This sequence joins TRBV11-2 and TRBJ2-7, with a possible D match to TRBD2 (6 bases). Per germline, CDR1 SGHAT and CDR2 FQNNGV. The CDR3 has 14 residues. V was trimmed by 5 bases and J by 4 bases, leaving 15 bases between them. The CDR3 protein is CASSRGSPTYEQYF. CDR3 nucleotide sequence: TGTGCCAGCAGCCGGGGGAGCCCGACTTACGAGCAGTACTTC.

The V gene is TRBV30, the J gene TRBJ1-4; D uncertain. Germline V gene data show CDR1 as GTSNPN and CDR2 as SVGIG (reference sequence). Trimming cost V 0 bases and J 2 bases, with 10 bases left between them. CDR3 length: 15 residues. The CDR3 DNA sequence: TGTGCCTGGAGTGTACGAGCCACTACTAATGAAAAACTGTTTTTT. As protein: CAWSVRATTNEKLFF.

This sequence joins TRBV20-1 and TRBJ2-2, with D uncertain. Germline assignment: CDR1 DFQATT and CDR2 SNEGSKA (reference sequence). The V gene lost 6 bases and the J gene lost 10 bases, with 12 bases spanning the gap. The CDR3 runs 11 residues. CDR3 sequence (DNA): TGCAGTGCCAGACGGAGAGAGGAGCTGTTTTTT. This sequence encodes CSARRREELFF.

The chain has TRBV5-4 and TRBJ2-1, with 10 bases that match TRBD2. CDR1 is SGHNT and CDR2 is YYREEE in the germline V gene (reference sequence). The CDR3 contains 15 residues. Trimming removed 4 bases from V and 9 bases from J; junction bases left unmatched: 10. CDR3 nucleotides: TGTGCCAGCAGCCCTGCTCTAGCGGGAGCAGGTGAGCAGTTCTTC. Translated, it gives CASSPALAGAGEQFF.

The chain's CDR3 is CASTFLTSPQHF. CDR3 coding DNA: TGTGCCAGCACCTTTCTGACATCACCCCAGCATTTT. The V and J genes are TRBV6-1 and TRBJ1-5, with unresolved D. The V gene lost 7 bases and the J gene lost 10 bases, with 14 bases spanning the gap. The CDR3 contains 12 residues. CDR1 and CDR2 from the germline V gene are MNHNS and SASEGT.

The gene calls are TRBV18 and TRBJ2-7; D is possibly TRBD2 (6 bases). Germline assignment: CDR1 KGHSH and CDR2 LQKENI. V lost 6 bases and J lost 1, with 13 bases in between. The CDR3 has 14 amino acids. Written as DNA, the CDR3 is TGTGCCAGCTCTCCGGGACTGGCATCCTACGAGCAGTACTTC. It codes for CASSPGLASYEQYF.

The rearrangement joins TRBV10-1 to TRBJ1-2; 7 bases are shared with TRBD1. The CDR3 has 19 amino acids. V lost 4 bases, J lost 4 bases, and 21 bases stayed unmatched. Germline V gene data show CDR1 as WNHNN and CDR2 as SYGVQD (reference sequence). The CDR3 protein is CASSGSPPPTGVISYGYTF. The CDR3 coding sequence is TGCGCCAGCAGTGGATCCCCGCCCCCAACAGGGGTTATATCCTATGGCTACACCTTC.

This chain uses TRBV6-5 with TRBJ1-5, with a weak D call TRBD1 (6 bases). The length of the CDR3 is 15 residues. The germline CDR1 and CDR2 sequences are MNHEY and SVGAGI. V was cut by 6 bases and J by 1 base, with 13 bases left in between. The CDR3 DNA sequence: TGTGCCAGCAGGCCCGGGACATGGAGCAATCAGCCCCAGCATTTT. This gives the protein CASRPGTWSNQPQHF.

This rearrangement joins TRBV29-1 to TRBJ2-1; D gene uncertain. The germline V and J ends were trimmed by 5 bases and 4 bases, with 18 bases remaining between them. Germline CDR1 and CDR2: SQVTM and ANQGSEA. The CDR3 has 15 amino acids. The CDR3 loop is CSVNVEPESYNEQFF. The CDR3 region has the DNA TGCAGCGTTAACGTGGAGCCTGAATCGTACAATGAGCAGTTCTTC.

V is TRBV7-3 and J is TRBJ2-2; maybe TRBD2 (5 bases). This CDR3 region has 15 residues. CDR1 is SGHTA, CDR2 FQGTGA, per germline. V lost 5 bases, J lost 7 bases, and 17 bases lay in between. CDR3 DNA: TGTGCCAGCAGCCTTTTGGGGAGCGAGATCGGGGAGCTGTTTTTT. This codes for CASSLLGSEIGELFF.

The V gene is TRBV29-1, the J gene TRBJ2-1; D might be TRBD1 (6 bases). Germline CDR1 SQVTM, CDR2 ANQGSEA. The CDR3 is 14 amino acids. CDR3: CSGTYRVQIWQQFF. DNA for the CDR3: TGCAGTGGGACGTACAGGGTCCAAATTTGGCAGCAGTTCTTC.

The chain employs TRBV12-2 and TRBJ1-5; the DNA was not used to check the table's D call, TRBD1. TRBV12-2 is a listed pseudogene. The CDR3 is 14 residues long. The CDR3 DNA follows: TGTGCAAGTCGCTTAGGACTGGGACAACAGCCCCAGCATTTT. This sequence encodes CASRLGLGQQPQHF.

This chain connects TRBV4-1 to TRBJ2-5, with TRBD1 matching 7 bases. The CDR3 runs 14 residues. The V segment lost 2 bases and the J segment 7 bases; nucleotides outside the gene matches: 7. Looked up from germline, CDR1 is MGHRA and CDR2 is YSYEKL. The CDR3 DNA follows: TGCGCCAGCAGCCAAAGGGACAGCCAGGGGACCCAGTACTTC. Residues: CASSQRDSQGTQYF.